This T cell receptor (beta chain) was recorded in a study of blood T cell repertoires in COVID-19. As processed by the authors: The authors estimated nucleated cell counts from reference gene primer amplification. TCRdb's copy holds only in-frame clones and misses some; the assay was immunoSEQ multiplex PCR. V and J calls and clone size come straight from that table; D and trimming were deduced from the DNA. The sample holds 200,000 to 250,000 clones, roughly 84% seen once. With 5 bases removed from V and 6 bases from J, the gap between germline ends came to 13 bases. This CDR3 contains 13 residues. Each participant's cohort was designated according to participant-reported clinical history.

The V and J genes are TRBV12-3 or TRBV12-4 and TRBJ1-2; D remains ambiguous. This clonotype was sampled from a woman between 35 and 50 years old who had recovered from COVID-19. Sequenced input: PBMCs or T cells enriched from blood (not recorded which). The CDR3 loop is CASSNFRGNGYTF. The CDR3 DNA follows: TGTGCCAGCAGTAATTTCAGAGGCAATGGCTACACCTTC.